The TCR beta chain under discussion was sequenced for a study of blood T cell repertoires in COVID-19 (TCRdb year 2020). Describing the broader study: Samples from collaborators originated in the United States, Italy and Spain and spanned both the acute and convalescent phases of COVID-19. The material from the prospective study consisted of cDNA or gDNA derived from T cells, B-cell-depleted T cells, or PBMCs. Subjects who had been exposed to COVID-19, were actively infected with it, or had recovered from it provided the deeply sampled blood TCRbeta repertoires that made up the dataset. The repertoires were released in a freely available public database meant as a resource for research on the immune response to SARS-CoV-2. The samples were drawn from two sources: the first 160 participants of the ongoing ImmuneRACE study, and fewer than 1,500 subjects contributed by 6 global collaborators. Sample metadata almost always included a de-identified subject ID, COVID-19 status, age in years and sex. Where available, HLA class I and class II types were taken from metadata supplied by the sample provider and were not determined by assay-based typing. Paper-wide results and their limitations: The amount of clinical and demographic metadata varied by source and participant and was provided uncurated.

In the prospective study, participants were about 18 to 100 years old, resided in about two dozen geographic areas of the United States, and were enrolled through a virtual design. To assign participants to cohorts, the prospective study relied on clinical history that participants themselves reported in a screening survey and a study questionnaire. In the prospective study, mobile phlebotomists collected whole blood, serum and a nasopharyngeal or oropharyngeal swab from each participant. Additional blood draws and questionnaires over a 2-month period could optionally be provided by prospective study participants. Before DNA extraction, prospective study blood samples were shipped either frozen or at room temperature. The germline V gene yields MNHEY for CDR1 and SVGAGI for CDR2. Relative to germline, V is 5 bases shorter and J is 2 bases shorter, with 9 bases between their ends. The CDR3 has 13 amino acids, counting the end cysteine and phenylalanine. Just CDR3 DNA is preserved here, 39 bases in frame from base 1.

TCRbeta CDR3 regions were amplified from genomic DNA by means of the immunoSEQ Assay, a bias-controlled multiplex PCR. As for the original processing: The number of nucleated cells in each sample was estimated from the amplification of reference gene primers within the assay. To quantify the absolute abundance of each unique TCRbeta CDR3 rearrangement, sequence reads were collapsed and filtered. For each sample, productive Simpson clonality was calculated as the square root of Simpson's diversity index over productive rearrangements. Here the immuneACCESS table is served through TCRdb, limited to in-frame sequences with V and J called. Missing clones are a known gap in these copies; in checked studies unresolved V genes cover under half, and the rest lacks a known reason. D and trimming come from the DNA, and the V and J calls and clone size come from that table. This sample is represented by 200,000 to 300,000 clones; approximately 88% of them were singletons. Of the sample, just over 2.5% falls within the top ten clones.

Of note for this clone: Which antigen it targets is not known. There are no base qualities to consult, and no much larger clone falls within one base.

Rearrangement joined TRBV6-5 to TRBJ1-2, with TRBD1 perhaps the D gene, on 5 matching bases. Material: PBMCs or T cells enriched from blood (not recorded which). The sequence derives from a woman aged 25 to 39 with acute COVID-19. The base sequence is TGTGCCAGCAGTCCCCGACAGAACTATGGCTACACCTTC. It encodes CASSPRQNYGYTF.